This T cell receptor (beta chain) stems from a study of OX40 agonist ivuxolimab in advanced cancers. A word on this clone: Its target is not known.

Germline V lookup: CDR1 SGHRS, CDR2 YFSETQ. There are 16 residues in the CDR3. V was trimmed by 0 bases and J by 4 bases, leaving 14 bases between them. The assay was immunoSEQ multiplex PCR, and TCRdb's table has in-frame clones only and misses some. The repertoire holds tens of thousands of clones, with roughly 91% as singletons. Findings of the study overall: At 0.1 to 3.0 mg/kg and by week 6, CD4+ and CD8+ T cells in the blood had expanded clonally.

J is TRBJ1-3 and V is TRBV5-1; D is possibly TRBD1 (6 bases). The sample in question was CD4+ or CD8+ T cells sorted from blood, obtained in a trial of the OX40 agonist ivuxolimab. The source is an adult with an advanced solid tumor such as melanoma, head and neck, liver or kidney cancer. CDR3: CASSLGSGGPGNTIYF. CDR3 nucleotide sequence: TGCGCCAGCAGCTTGGGGTCCGGGGGCCCGGGAAACACCATATATTTT.